A single TCR beta chain is shown here with its context. What it binds is unknown. This sample stems from a study of response to subunit inactivated influenza vaccine. The study's findings and limits: T cells newly recruited by each seasonal influenza vaccination are few, the authors suggested.

TCRdb independently ran MiXCR on the RT-PCR reads; one entry per CDR3 protein. This table has 700,000 to 900,000 distinct CDR3 sequences, over 20% appearing once. Trimming stripped 4 bases from V and 5 bases from J, with 15 bases between. The CDR3 runs to 15 residues. The chain is built from TRBV12-3 or TRBV12-4 and TRBJ2-1, with D possibly called TRBD1 or TRBD2 (5 bases each). The specimen comprised PBMCs from blood, sampled about 5 days after vaccination. This clonotype was obtained from a man aged 50 or older who received an inactivated influenza vaccine. The CDR3 DNA reads as TGTGCCAGCAGTTCGTCACGGGACCTTCACAATGAGCAGTTCTTC. Its translation: CASSSSRDLHNEQFF.